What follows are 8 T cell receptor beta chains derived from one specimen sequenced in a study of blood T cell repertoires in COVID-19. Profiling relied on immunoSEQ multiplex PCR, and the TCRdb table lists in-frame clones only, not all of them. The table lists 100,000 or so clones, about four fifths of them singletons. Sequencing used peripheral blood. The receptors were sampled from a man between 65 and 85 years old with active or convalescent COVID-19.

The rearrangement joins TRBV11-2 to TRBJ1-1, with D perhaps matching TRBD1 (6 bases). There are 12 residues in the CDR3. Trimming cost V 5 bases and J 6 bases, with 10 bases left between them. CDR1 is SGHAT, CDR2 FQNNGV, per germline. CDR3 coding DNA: TGTGCCAGCAGCAAGTACAGGGCTGAAGCTTTCTTT. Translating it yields CASSKYRAEAFF.

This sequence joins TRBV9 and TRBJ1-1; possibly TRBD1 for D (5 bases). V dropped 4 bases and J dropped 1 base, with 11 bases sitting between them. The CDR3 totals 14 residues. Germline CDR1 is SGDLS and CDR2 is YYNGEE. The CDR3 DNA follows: TGTGCCAGCAGCATCGGGCAGGGGAACACTGAAGCTTTCTTT. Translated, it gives CASSIGQGNTEAFF.

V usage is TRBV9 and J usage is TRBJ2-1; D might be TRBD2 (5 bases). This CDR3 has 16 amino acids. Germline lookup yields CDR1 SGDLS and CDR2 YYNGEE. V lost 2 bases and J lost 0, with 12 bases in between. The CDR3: CASSVTSGYSYNEQFF. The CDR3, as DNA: TGTGCCAGCAGCGTCACATCGGGATACTCCTACAATGAGCAGTTCTTC.

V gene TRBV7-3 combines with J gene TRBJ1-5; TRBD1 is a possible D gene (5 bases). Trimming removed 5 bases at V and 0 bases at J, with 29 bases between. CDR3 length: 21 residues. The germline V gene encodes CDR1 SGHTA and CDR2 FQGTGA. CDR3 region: CASSPKGPGNRLVLSNQPQHF. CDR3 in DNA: TGTGCCAGCAGCCCAAAGGGGCCAGGAAATCGTCTGGTTCTTAGCAATCAGCCCCAGCATTTT.

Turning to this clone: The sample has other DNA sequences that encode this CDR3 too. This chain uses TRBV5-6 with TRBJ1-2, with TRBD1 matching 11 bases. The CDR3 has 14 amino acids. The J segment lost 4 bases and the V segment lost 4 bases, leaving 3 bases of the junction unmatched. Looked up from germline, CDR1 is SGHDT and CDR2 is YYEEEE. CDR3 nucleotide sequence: TGTGCCAGCAGCCCAGGACAGGGGGCCTATGGCTACACCTTC. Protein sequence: CASSPGQGAYGYTF.

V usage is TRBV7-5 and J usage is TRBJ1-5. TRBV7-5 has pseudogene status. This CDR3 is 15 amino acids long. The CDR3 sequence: CARSLNSGVNQPQHF. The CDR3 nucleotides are TGTGCCAGAAGCTTAAACAGCGGCGTGAATCAGCCCCAGCATTTT.

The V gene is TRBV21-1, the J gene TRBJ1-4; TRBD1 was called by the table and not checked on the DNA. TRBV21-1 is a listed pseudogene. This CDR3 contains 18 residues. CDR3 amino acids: CASTELPAGVGHNEKLFF. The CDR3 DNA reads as TGTGCCAGCACCGAATTACCCGCAGGGGTAGGGCATAATGAAAAACTGTTTTTT.

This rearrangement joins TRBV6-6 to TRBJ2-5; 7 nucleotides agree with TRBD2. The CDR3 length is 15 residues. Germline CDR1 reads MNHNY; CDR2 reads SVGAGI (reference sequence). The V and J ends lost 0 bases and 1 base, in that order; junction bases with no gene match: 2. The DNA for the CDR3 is TGTGCCAGCAGTTACTCGACGGGGGGCCAAGAGACCCAGTACTTC. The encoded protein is CASSYSTGGQETQYF.